This T cell receptor (beta chain) stems from a study of spatial heterogeneity in lung cancer. TCRdb redid the calling of the 5' RACE reads with MiXCR, one entry per CDR3 protein. This table holds about 6,000 distinct CDR3 sequences, 11% to 15% found once. Germline V CDR1 and CDR2: MDHEN, SYDVKM. This CDR3 contains 15 residues. V shed 5 bases and J 5 bases; nucleotides not matched to a gene: 5. Specified time point: sample taken at primary tumor resection. Notes on this clonotype: The antigen is not known.

General observations from the study: Intratumoral expanded alpha and beta TCR counts were found to track tumor mutation counts.

The starting material was lung tumor tissue, obtained at surgery. The rearrangement joins TRBV28 to TRBJ2-7; 14 positions match TRBD2. The TCR sequence derives from a male donor with early-stage non-small cell lung cancer. CDR3 amino acids: CASSLRTSGRNEQYF. CDR3 nucleotide sequence: TGTGCCAGCAGTCTTCGGACTAGCGGGAGGAACGAGCAGTACTTC.